Below, one T cell receptor beta chain is given with its context. The entry originates in a study of cytomegalovirus exposure and HLA in healthy donors. Amplification used 60 Vbeta primers and 13 Jbeta primers. Profiled with immunoSEQ multiplex PCR; TCRdb holds only in-frame clones, not every one. The sample has around 31,000 clones, less than 70% seen once. The specimen sequenced was PBMCs. The receptor's source is a male donor in good health and CMV-seropositive.

The CDR3 loop is CASSPGQGAPGGYTF. Here the CDR3 DNA reads TGCGCCAGCAGCCCCGGACAGGGGGCCCCTGGCGGCTACACCTTC. The chain couples TRBV4-1 to TRBJ1-2; 11 nucleotides agree with TRBD1. The CDR3 totals 15 residues. V was pared by 4 bases and J by 8 bases, with 9 bases of the junction left unmatched. Germline V gene sequence: CDR1 MGHRA, CDR2 YSYEKL.